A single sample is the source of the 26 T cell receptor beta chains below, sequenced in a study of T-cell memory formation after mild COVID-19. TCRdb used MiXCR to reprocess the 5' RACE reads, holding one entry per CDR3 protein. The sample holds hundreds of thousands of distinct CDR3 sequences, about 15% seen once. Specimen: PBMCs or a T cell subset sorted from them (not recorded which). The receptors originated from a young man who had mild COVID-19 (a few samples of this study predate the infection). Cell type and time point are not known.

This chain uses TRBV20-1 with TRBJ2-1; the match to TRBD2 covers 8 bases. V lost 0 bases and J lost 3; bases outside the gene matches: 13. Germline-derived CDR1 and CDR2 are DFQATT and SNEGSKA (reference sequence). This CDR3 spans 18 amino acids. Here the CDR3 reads CSARESGGGTKNYNEQFF. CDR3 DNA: TGCAGTGCTAGAGAATCTGGCGGGGGGACTAAAAACTACAATGAGCAGTTCTTC.

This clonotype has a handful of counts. Here the CDR3 reads CSARDGDTSLDTQYF. The CDR3, as DNA: TGCAGTGCTAGAGACGGGGACACTAGTTTAGATACGCAGTATTTT. This chain joins TRBV20-1 and TRBJ2-3; tentative D call: TRBD1 (6 bases). Per the germline V gene, CDR1 is DFQATT and CDR2 is SNEGSKA (reference sequence). The V end lost 0 bases, the J end lost 5 bases, and 15 bases lay between the germline ends. CDR3 length: 15 amino acids.

CDR3 region: CASSLERGQGETQYF. The CDR3 bases are TGTGCCAGCAGCTTAGAGAGGGGGCAGGGGGAGACCCAGTACTTC. V is TRBV7-2 and J is TRBJ2-5; 7 bases are shared with TRBD1. Losses at the gene ends were 1 base for V and 5 bases for J; bases not matched to a gene: 7. Germline V gene lookup returns CDR1 SGHTA and CDR2 FQGNSA. The CDR3 has 15 residues.

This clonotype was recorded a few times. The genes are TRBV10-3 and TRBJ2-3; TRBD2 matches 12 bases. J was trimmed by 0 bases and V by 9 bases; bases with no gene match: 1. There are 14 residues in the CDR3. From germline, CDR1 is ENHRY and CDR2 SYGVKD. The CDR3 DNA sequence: TGTGCCATAGGACTAGCGGGGAGCACAGATACGCAGTATTTT. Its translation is CAIGLAGSTDTQYF.

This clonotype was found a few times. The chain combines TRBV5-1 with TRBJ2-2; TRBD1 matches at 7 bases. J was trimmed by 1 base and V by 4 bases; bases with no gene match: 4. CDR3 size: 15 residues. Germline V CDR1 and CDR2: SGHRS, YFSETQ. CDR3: CASSEGAMNTGELFF. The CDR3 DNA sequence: TGCGCCAGCAGCGAGGGGGCGATGAACACCGGGGAGCTGTTTTTT.

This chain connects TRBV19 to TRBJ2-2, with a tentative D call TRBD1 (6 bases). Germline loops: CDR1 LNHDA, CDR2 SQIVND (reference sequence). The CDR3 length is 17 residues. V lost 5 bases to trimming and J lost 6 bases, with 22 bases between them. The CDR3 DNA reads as TGTGCCAGTAGTGTCACAGGGTTGGATGCGCTAGCCGGGGAGCTGTTTTTT. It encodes CASSVTGLDALAGELFF.

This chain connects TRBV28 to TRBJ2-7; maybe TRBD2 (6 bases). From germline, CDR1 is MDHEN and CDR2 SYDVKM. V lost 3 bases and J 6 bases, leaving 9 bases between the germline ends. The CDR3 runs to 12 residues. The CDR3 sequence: CASSLEGGEQYV. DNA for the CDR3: TGTGCCAGCAGTTTGGAGGGTGGCGAGCAGTACGTC.

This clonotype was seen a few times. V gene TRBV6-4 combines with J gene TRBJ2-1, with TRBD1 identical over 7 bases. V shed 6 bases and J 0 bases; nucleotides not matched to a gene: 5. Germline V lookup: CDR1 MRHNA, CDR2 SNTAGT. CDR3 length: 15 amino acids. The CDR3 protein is CASSRDSNSYNEQFF. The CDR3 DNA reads TGTGCCAGCAGCCGGGACAGCAACTCCTACAATGAGCAGTTCTTC.

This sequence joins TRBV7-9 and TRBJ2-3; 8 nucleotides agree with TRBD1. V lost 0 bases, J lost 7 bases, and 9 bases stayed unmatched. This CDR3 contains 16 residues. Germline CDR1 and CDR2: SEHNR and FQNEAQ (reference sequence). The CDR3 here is CASSLASPGGANTQYF. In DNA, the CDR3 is TGTGCCAGCAGCTTAGCCAGTCCAGGGGGCGCGAATACGCAGTATTTT.

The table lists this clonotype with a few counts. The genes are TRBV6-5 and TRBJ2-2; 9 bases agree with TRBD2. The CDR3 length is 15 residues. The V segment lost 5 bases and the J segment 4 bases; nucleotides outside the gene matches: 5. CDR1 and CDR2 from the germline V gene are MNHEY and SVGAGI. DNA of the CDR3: TGTGCCAGCAGTCGAGCGGGGGGCGGCACCGGGGAGCTGTTTTTT. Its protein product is CASSRAGGGTGELFF.

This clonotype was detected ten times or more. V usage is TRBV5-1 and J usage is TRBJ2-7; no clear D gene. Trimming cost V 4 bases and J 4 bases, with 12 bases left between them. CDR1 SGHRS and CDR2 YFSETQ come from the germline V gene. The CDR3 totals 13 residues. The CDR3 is CASSRQGDYEQYF. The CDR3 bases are TGCGCCAGCAGCCGACAAGGTGATTACGAGCAGTACTTC.

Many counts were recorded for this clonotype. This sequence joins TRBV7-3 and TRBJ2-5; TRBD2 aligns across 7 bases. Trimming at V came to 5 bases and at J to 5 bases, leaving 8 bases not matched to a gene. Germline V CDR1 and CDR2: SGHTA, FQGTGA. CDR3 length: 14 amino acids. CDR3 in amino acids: CASSLGGGLETQYF. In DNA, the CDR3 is TGTGCCAGCAGCCTTGGGGGAGGGCTGGAGACCCAGTACTTC. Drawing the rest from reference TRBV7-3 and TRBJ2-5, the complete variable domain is GAGVSQTPSNKVTEKGKYVELRCDPISGHTALYWYRQSLGQGPEFLIYFQGTGAADDSGLPNDRFFAVRPEGSVSTLKIQRTERGDSAVYLCASSLGGGLETQYFGPGTRLLVL.

The DNA of the CDR3 is TGTGCCAGCAGCGTAAGACAGAGCTCCTACGAGCAGTACTTC. Its translation is CASSVRQSSYEQYF. The chain recombines TRBV7-8 with TRBJ2-7; perhaps TRBD1 as D (5 bases). Germline V gives CDR1 SGHVS, CDR2 FQNEAQ. The CDR3 runs 14 residues. V was shortened by 5 bases and J by 0 bases, with 11 bases between the two germline ends.

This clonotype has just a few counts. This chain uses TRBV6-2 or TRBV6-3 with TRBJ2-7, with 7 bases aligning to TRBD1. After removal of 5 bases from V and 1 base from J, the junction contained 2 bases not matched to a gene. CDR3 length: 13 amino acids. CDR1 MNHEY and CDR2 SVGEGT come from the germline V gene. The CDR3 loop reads CASSRDRSYEQYV. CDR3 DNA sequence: TGTGCCAGCAGTCGGGACAGATCCTACGAGCAGTACGTC.

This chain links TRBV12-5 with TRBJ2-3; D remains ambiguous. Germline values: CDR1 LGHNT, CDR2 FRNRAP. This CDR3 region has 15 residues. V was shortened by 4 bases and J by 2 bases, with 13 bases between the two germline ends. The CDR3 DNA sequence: TGTGCTAGTGGTTCCCTCGAAGGGTACACAGATACGCAGTATTTT. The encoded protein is CASGSLEGYTDTQYF.

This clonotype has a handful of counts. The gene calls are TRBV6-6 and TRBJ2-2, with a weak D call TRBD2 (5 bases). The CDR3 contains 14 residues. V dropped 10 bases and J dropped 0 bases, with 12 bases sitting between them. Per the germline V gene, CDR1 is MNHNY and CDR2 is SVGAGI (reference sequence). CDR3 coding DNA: TGTGCCACCGAGGGCAGCTCGAACACCGGGGAGCTGTTTTTT. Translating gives CATEGSSNTGELFF.

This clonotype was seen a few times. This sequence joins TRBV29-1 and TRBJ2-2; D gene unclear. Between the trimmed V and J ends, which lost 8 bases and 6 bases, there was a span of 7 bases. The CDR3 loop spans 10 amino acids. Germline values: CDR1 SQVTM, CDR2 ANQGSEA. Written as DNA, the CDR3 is TGCAGCCCCAAACCCGGGGAGCTGTTTTTT. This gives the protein CSPKPGELFF.

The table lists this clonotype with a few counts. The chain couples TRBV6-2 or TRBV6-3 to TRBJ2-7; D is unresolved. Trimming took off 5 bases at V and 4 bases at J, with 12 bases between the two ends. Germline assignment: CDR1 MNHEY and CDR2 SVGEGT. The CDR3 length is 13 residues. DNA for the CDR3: TGTGCCAGCAGTAACCCGGACCAATACGAGCAGTACGTC. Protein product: CASSNPDQYEQYV.

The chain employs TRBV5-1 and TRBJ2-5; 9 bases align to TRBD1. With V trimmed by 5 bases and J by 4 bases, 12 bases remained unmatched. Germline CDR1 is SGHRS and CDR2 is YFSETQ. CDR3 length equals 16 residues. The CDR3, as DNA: TGCGCCAGCAGAGGGGCTTACAGGGGGCGCGCAGAGACCCAGTACTTC. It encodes CASRGAYRGRAETQYF. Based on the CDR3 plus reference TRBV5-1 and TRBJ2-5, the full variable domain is KAGVTQTPRYLIKTRGQQVTLSCSPISGHRSVSWYQQTPGQGLQFLFEYFSETQRNKGNFPGRFSGRQFSNSRSEMNVSTLELGDSALYLCASRGAYRGRAETQYFGPGTRLLVL.

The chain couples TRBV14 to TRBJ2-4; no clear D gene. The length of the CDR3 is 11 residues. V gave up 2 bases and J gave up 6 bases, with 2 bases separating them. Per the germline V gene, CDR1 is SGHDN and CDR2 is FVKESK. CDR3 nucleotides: TGTGCCAGCAGCCAATCAAACATTCAGTACTTC. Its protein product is CASSQSNIQYF.

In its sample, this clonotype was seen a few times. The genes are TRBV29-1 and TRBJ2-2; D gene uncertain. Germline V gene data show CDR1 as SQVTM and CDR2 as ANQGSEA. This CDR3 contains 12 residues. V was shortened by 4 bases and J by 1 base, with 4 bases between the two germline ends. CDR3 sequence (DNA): TGCAGCGTTGGAGGGAACACCGGGGAGCTGTTTTTT. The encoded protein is CSVGGNTGELFF.

This chain's CDR3 is CASSPPSMSSYEQYF. CDR3 bases: TGTGCCAGCTCACCACCTAGCATGAGCTCCTACGAGCAGTACTTC. V and J are TRBV18 and TRBJ2-7; no reliable D call. Trimming left V 0 bases short and J 0 bases short, with 9 bases between. The germline V gene has CDR1 KGHSH and CDR2 LQKENI. The CDR3 length is 15 residues.

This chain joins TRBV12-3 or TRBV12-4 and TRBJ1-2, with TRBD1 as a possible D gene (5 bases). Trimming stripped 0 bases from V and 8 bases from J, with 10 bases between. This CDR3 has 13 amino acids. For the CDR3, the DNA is TGTGCCAGCAGTTTAGCGAGGGGTAGGGGCTACACCTTC. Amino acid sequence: CASSLARGRGYTF.

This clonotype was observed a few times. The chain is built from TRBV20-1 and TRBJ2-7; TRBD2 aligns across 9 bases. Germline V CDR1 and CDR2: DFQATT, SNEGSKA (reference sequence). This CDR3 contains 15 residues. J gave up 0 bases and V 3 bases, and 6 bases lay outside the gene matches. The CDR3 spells CSASRLAVISYEQYV. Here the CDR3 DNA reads TGCAGTGCTAGCAGACTAGCGGTGATCTCCTACGAGCAGTACGTC.

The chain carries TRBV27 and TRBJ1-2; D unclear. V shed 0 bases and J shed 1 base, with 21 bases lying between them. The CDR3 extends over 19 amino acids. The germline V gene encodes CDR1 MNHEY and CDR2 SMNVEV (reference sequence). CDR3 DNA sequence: TGTGCCAGCAGTTTATCCGGCCGTGTTATTGGGGTACTTAACTATGGCTACACCTTC. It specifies CASSLSGRVIGVLNYGYTF.

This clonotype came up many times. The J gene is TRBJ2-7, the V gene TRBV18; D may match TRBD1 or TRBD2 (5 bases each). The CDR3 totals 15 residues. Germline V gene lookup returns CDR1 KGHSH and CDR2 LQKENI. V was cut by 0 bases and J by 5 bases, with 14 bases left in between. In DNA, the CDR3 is TGTGCCAGCTCACCACCGAGCCACGGGGACGACGAGCAGTACTTC. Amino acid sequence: CASSPPSHGDDEQYF.